One sample yielded the 2 T cell receptor beta chains listed below, sequenced in a study of blood T cell repertoires in COVID-19. TCRdb keeps only in-frame clones here, not all; method: immunoSEQ multiplex PCR. The repertoire holds roughly 380,000 clones, with 70% to 90% as singletons. The sample taken for sequencing was peripheral blood. These receptors were obtained from a woman aged 40 to 50 with COVID-19, enrolled during active disease.

About this clone: Other DNA sequences in this specimen translate into the identical CDR3. This chain uses TRBV7-2 with TRBJ2-1; D is unclear. Germline assignment: CDR1 SGHTA and CDR2 FQGNSA. Between the trimmed V and J ends, which lost 1 base and 3 bases, there was a span of 4 bases. The CDR3 has 13 amino acids. CDR3 amino acids: CASSLDSYNEQFF. In nucleotides, the CDR3 is TGTGCCAGCAGCTTAGACAGCTACAATGAGCAGTTCTTC.

The chain combines TRBV28 with TRBJ1-2, with D unresolved. Germline CDR1 is MDHEN and CDR2 is SYDVKM. The CDR3 extends over 13 amino acids. Trimming cost V 7 bases and J 0 bases, with 9 bases left between them. The CDR3 spells CASTSVTNYGYTF. CDR3 bases: TGTGCCAGCACTAGTGTAACTAACTATGGCTACACCTTC.